This passage covers 9 T cell receptor beta chains from one sample sequenced in a study of molecular identifiers for immune sequencing clone quantification. One entry per CDR3 protein, called by TCRdb with MiXCR from the PCR reads. The repertoire includes 60,000 to 70,000 distinct CDR3 sequences, under 20% of them detected once, and 1.5% sits in the top ten. Sequencing was carried out using naive CD8+ T cells from blood, with Jurkat cell RNA spiked in. Specified subset: FACS-sorted CD8+CD4-CCR7+CD45RA+ naive T cells. The receptors shown here come from a human donor in good health. Some libraries in this study had Jurkat cell RNA spiked in.

This clonotype turned up a few times. The chain recombines TRBV2 with TRBJ2-1; 11 bases match TRBD2. This CDR3 spans 14 amino acids. Germline V lookup: CDR1 SNHLY, CDR2 FYNNEI. The trim removed 9 bases at V and 5 bases at J, leaving 6 bases unmatched. CDR3 in DNA: TGTGCCAGAACTAGCGGGAGCCCCCACAATGAGCAGTTCTTC. It specifies CARTSGSPHNEQFF.

This clonotype was recorded at least ten times. The chain is built from TRBV20-1 and TRBJ2-7; TRBD1 matches at 9 bases. In germline, CDR1 is DFQATT, CDR2 SNEGSKA (reference sequence). This CDR3 is built from 14 residues. V was pared by 5 bases and J by 3 bases, with 8 bases of the junction left unmatched. The CDR3 DNA follows: TGCAGTGCTGCCGACAGGGGGTCCGACTACGAGCAGTACTTC. This gives the protein CSAADRGSDYEQYF.

This clonotype was seen only a few times. A much more abundant neighbour one base away suggests this may be a read error. The chain combines TRBV7-9 with TRBJ2-7, with TRBD2 as a possible D gene (7 bases). With 4 bases removed from V and 4 bases from J, the gap between germline ends came to 17 bases. Germline V CDR1 and CDR2: SEHNR, FQNEAQ (reference sequence). The CDR3 length is 15 residues. The CDR3 DNA reads as TGTGCCAGCAGCTCCCGGGACGGGGGGCCGTACGAGCAGTACTTC. Its translation: CASSSRDGGPYEQYF.

This clonotype appeared many times. The CDR3 bases are TGTGCCAGCAGCTCGAGCACAGTCCAAGAGACCCAGTACTTC. Residues: CASSSSTVQETQYF. The chain has TRBV9 and TRBJ2-5; no clear D. This CDR3 spans 14 amino acids. Trimming took 4 bases from V and 1 from J, leaving 11 bases between them. Germline CDR1 SGDLS, CDR2 YYNGEE. The variable domain in full, with the rest retrieved from reference TRBV9 and TRBJ2-5, is DSGVTQTPKHLITATGQRVTLRCSPRSGDLSVYWYQQSLDQGLQFLIQYYNGEERAKGNILERFSAQQFPDLHSELNLSSLELGDSALYFCASSSSTVQETQYFGPGTRLLVL.

This clonotype was counted ten times or more. V gene TRBV4-1 combines with J gene TRBJ2-3; D is uncertain. Germline assignment: CDR1 MGHRA and CDR2 YSYEKL. The CDR3 has 15 residues. The V end was cut by 0 bases, the J end by 1 base, with 8 bases between. CDR3 bases: TGCGCCAGCAGCCAAGATACGGTAGGCACAGATACGCAGTATTTT. Amino acids: CASSQDTVGTDTQYF.

This clonotype was recorded many times. The chain uses TRBV2 and TRBJ2-7; D remains ambiguous. CDR1 is SNHLY and CDR2 is FYNNEI in the germline V gene. CDR3 length equals 14 residues. V lost 1 base and J lost 2, with 9 bases in between. The CDR3 sequence: CASSEVGQTYEQYF. The CDR3 DNA sequence: TGTGCCAGCAGTGAAGTCGGCCAAACCTACGAGCAGTACTTC.

This clonotype was detected many times. The chain is built from TRBV21-1 and TRBJ2-2; the table calls TRBD1, which could not be checked here. TRBV21-1 is assigned pseudogene status. This CDR3 region has 17 residues. CDR3 DNA sequence: TGTGCCAGCAGGGCATACAGGGGGCAAGCCACAGCCGGGGAGCTGTTTTTT. It yields the protein CASRAYRGQATAGELFF.

A note on this clonotype: The junction departs from germline at one end; a sequencing error may be responsible. CDR3 sequence (DNA): TGTGTCAGCAGCCAAGATTGGGGGACTAGCTCCCACGAGCAGTACTTC. Translated: CVSSQDWGTSSHEQYF. The chain recombines TRBV4-2 with TRBJ2-7, with TRBD2 identical over 9 bases. The CDR3 loop spans 16 amino acids. Per germline, CDR1 LGHNA and CDR2 YNFKEQ.

Notes on this clonotype: Just one base apart from a much larger clone, this may be a read error. The CDR3 sequence: CASRGTSEKLFF. CDR3 DNA: TGTGCGTCCCGGGGAACCAGTGAAAAACTGTTTTTT. The chain is built from TRBV30 and TRBJ1-4; D is ambiguous. The CDR3 covers 12 residues. Germline assignment: CDR1 GTSNPN and CDR2 SVGIG (reference sequence).